The rows below give T cell receptor beta chains drawn from one sample of a study of metastatic and nonmetastatic thyroid tumors. TCRdb re-processed the PCR reads through MiXCR. The table has over 45,000 clones, around a quarter seen once. Source material: blood. The receptors were gathered from a male donor with papillary thyroid cancer or a benign thyroid nodule (not recorded which). Some clones in this sample may be carry-over from other donors' samples. Each CDR3 is given with its conserved first and last residue. Fields, in order: CDR3 length, J gene, V gene, clone size, D gene, CDR3 protein, CDR3 DNA. D genes are given only for firm matches. Size is stated for part of the rows, as once, few or many counts, or as a class when the clone is expanded.

16 | TRBJ2-5 | TRBV5-1 | many | TRBD1 | CASSLIGQGIQETQYF | TGCGCCAGCAGCTTGATTGGACAGGGGATCCAAGAGACCCAGTACTTC
14 | TRBJ2-1 | TRBV11-2 | NA | NA | CASSLTLGWDEQFF | TGTGCCAGCAGCTTAACCTTGGGGTGGGATGAGCAGTTCTTC
15 | TRBJ2-7 | TRBV24-1 | many | NA | CATSDSQLQGGKQYF | TGTGCCACCAGTGATTCACAACTCCAGGGGGGTAAGCAGTACTTC
16 | TRBJ2-7 | TRBV20-1 | many | TRBD2 | CSARGLAGALGGEQYF | TGCAGTGCTCGGGGACTAGCGGGAGCTCTGGGGGGCGAGCAGTACTTC
14 | TRBJ2-1 | TRBV25-1 | many | NA | CASSDRTTYNEQFF | TGTGCCAGCAGTGACCGGACCACCTACAATGAGCAGTTCTTC
14 | TRBJ2-7 | TRBV6-1 | medium-sized | TRBD1 | CASRPGQGIYEQYF | TGTGCCTCCCGACCGGGACAGGGAATCTACGAGCAGTACTTC
21 | TRBJ1-3 | TRBV28 | many | NA | CASSLSTLAVIPSGSGNTIYF | TGTGCCAGCAGTTTATCGACCCTAGCAGTTATTCCGTCGGGCTCTGGAAACACCATATATTTT
13 | TRBJ1-5 | TRBV7-2 | NA | NA | CASSFRANQPQHF | TGTGCCAGCAGCTTCAGGGCCAATCAGCCCCAGCATTTT
15 | TRBJ2-1 | TRBV19 | few | NA | CASSPVDRGSDQQFF | TGTGCCAGTAGCCCCGTGGACCGCGGGTCGGATCAGCAGTTCTTC
13 | TRBJ2-1 | TRBV19 | many | NA | CASSTGSRNEQFF | TGTGCCAGTAGTACCGGAAGTAGGAATGAGCAGTTCTTC
14 | TRBJ2-2 | TRBV5-1 | many | TRBD1 | CASSVDRGDGELFF | TGCGCCAGCAGCGTGGACAGGGGAGACGGGGAGCTGTTTTTT
13 | TRBJ2-7 | TRBV28 | few | NA | CASSPRGGEEQYF | TGTGCCAGCAGTCCTAGGGGGGGCGAAGAGCAGTACTTC
15 | TRBJ2-5 | TRBV20-1 | many | TRBD2 | CSARDVAGAQETQYF | TGCAGTGCTAGAGATGTAGCGGGAGCCCAAGAGACCCAGTACTTC
16 | TRBJ1-4 | TRBV4-2 | NA | NA | CASSQEGTATNEKLFF | TGTGCCAGCAGCCAAGAAGGAACGGCAACTAATGAAAAACTGTTTTTT
16 | TRBJ2-3 | TRBV7-9 | many | TRBD2 | CASSLVPAGDTDTQYF | TGTGCCAGCAGCTTAGTCCCAGCGGGAGACACAGATACGCAGTATTTT
14 | TRBJ1-5 | TRBV7-9 | NA | TRBD1 | CASSFDRGPQPQHF | TGTGCCAGCAGCTTTGACAGGGGTCCTCAGCCCCAGCATTTT
17 | TRBJ2-5 | TRBV7-6 | many | TRBD2 | CASSLDGTSGYQETQYF | TGTGCCAGCAGCTTAGATGGGACTAGCGGGTATCAAGAGACCCAGTACTTC
13 | TRBJ2-2 | TRBV6-4 | medium-sized | NA | CASSDSSTGELFF | TGTGCCAGCAGTGACTCTAGCACCGGGGAGCTGTTTTTT
12 | TRBJ2-7 | TRBV24-1 | few | NA | CATSNQRGEQYF | TGTGCCACCAGTAACCAGAGGGGCGAGCAGTACTTC
23 | TRBJ2-1 | TRBV13 | NA | TRBD2 | CASSYNDEKAGVGTPSSYNEQFF | TGTGCCAGCAGCTATAACGACGAGAAAGCGGGGGTGGGCACGCCTAGCTCCTACAATGAGCAGTTCTTC
13 | TRBJ1-5 | TRBV7-2 | many | NA | CASSLDTNQPQHF | TGTGCCAGCAGCTTAGATACCAATCAGCCCCAGCATTTT
14 | TRBJ1-4 | TRBV10-2 | many | TRBD1 | CASQETAGGEKLFF | TGCGCCAGTCAGGAGACAGCAGGGGGGGAAAAACTGTTTTTT
12 | TRBJ2-7 | TRBV6-5 | few | NA | CASSYSSEEQYF | TGTGCCAGCAGTTACTCGAGTGAGGAGCAGTACTTC
15 | TRBJ1-2 | TRBV18 | NA | NA | CASSPPRGTNYGYTF | TGTGCCAGCTCACCACCCAGGGGCACTAACTATGGCTACACCTTC
10 | TRBJ2-1 | TRBV2 | many | NA | CASSETEQFF | TGTGCCAGCTCTGAAACTGAGCAGTTCTTC
13 | TRBJ2-3 | TRBV10-2 | few | NA | CASRVLSTDTQYF | TGCGCCAGCAGGGTACTCTCCACAGATACGCAGTATTTT
14 | TRBJ2-7 | TRBV5-1 | many | TRBD2 | CASRVASGIYEQYF | TGCGCCAGCAGGGTCGCGAGCGGGATCTACGAGCAGTACTTC
12 | TRBJ1-1 | TRBV30 | NA | NA | CAWTNRRTEAFF | TGTGCCTGGACCAACCGACGTACTGAAGCTTTCTTT
13 | TRBJ1-1 | TRBV9 | many | NA | CASSPTGGTEAFF | TGTGCCAGCAGCCCCACGGGCGGTACTGAAGCTTTCTTT
9 | TRBJ1-1 | TRBV20-1 | few | NA | CSAKGEAFF | TGCAGTGCTAAAGGGGAAGCTTTCTTT
16 | TRBJ2-5 | TRBV6-1 | many | NA | CASSEGRRTYQETQYF | TGTGCCAGCAGTGAAGGGAGGAGGACTTACCAAGAGACCCAGTACTTC
16 | TRBJ1-1 | TRBV4-2 | NA | TRBD1 | CASSQDPDRGHTEAFF | TGTGCCAGCAGCCAAGATCCGGACAGGGGGCACACTGAAGCTTTCTTT
17 | TRBJ2-7 | TRBV11-2 | NA | TRBD2 | CASSWGVRVRGNYEQYF | TGTGCCAGCAGCTGGGGGGTTCGAGTGCGGGGGAACTACGAGCAGTACTTC
14 | TRBJ2-7 | TRBV20-1 | NA | NA | CSARAPGLAYEQYF | TGCAGTGCTAGAGCCCCCGGCCTAGCCTACGAGCAGTACTTC
16 | TRBJ1-5 | TRBV24-1 | few | NA | CATSDHSTGFNQPQHF | TGTGCCACCAGTGATCACTCGACAGGCTTCAATCAGCCCCAGCATTTT
15 | TRBJ2-1 | TRBV19 | many | TRBD2 | CASSLGSGRAFEQFF | TGTGCCAGTAGTTTAGGTAGCGGGAGGGCCTTTGAGCAGTTCTTC
15 | TRBJ2-5 | TRBV7-6 | NA | NA | CASSLSPGPQETQYF | TGTGCCAGCAGCTTATCCCCGGGCCCACAAGAGACCCAGTACTTC
13 | TRBJ2-7 | TRBV28 | few | TRBD1 | CASSATGQEKQYF | TGTGCCAGCAGTGCCACGGGACAGGAGAAGCAGTACTTC
13 | TRBJ2-3 | TRBV3-1 | NA | NA | CASSQAEADTQYF | TGTGCCAGCAGCCAAGCGGAGGCGGATACGCAGTATTTT
16 | TRBJ2-7 | TRBV6-1 | NA | NA | CASSPSPAGFSYEQYF | TGTGCCAGCAGTCCGTCCCCGGCGGGCTTCTCCTACGAGCAGTACTTC
12 | TRBJ2-1 | TRBV5-5 | once | NA | CASSLLEYEQFF | TGTGCCAGCAGCTTGCTGGAGTATGAGCAGTTCTTC
14 | TRBJ2-1 | TRBV20-1 | many | TRBD2 | CSAATSGRFNEQFF | TGCAGTGCTGCGACTAGCGGGAGGTTTAATGAGCAGTTCTTC
10 | TRBJ1-1 | TRBV20-1 | NA | NA | CSASDTEAFF | TGCAGTGCATCAGACACTGAAGCTTTCTTT
13 | TRBJ2-3 | TRBV5-1 | many | NA | CASSLERTDTQYF | TGCGCCAGCAGCTTGGAAAGAACAGATACGCAGTATTTT
14 | TRBJ2-7 | TRBV18 | medium-sized | TRBD1 | CASSPRQGVYEQYF | TGTGCCAGCTCACCACGACAGGGAGTCTACGAGCAGTACTTC
14 | TRBJ1-2 | TRBV2 | NA | NA | CASSQTGRNYCYTF | TGTGCCAGCAGTCAGACAGGTCGTAACTATTGCTATACCTTC
15 | TRBJ2-7 | TRBV7-2 | NA | NA | CASSRPGLAVYEQYF | TGTGCCAGCAGCCGGCCGGGACTCGCTGTCTACGAGCAGTACTTC
14 | TRBJ2-3 | TRBV28 | many | TRBD2 | CASGAGGSSDTQYF | TGTGCCAGCGGCGCGGGAGGGTCGTCAGATACGCAGTATTTT
15 | TRBJ2-3 | TRBV6-4 | few | TRBD2 | CASSDRAGGSDTQYF | TGTGCCAGCAGTGACAGGGCGGGAGGGTCCGATACGCAGTATTTT
14 | TRBJ2-5 | TRBV9 | many | NA | CASSVFPEEETQYF | TGTGCCAGCAGCGTTTTTCCGGAAGAGGAGACCCAGTACTTC
18 | TRBJ2-7 | TRBV6-2/TRBV6-3 | NA | TRBD2 | CASSSLGLAVVQGYEQYF | TGTGCCAGCAGTTCCTTGGGACTAGCGGTTGTTCAGGGCTACGAGCAGTACTTC
13 | TRBJ2-7 | TRBV6-1 | few | TRBD1 | CAIKRQGSYEQYF | TGTGCCATCAAAAGACAGGGATCCTACGAGCAGTACTTC
16 | TRBJ2-1 | TRBV5-1 | many | TRBD2 | CASSLAGLAGYNEQFF | TGCGCCAGCAGCTTGGCGGGACTAGCGGGATACAATGAGCAGTTCTTC
17 | TRBJ2-7 | TRBV6-1 | NA | TRBD2 | CASSRTSGNLISYEQYF | TGTGCCAGCAGTAGGACTAGCGGTAACCTAATTTCCTACGAGCAGTACTTC
15 | TRBJ2-1 | TRBV4-2 | many | TRBD2 | CASSPRLADYNEQFF | TGTGCCAGCAGCCCCCGGCTAGCGGATTACAATGAGCAGTTCTTC
13 | TRBJ1-1 | TRBV28 | many | NA | CASARVRNTEAFF | TGTGCCAGCGCCAGAGTTAGGAACACTGAAGCTTTCTTT
15 | TRBJ1-3 | TRBV28 | many | NA | CASSRDGPSGNTIYF | TGTGCCAGCAGTCGGGACGGACCCTCTGGAAACACCATATATTTT
17 | TRBJ1-6 | TRBV14 | NA | TRBD1 | CASSLEQGGPLDSPLHF | TGTGCCAGCAGCCTAGAACAGGGGGGACCCTTGGATTCACCCCTCCACTTT
14 | TRBJ2-1 | TRBV6-2/TRBV6-3 | NA | TRBD2 | CASRASGEYNEQFF | TGTGCCAGCAGGGCTAGCGGGGAATACAATGAGCAGTTCTTC